Below, 15 T cell receptor beta chains from the same sample are listed, as sequenced in a study of T cell repertoires in cytomegalovirus infection. TCRdb processed the reads anew with MiXCR; each CDR3 protein has one entry. The sample consists of roughly 730,000 distinct CDR3 sequences, roughly 33% of them appearing once. These TCRs' antigens remain unknown. The source was cultured PBMCs, collected from culture after CMV antigen stimulation. The source is a human donor in good health (CMV status not recorded). Some clones in this sample may be carry-over from other donors' samples.

V and J are TRBV11-2 and TRBJ2-2; maybe TRBD2 (7 bases). The CDR3 is made up of 16 amino acids. V lost 5 bases and J lost 3, with 16 bases in between. Germline CDR1 SGHAT, CDR2 FQNNGV. The CDR3 nucleotides are TGTGCCAGCAGCCCGATCCGGGGGGCCGACACCGGGGAGCTGTTTTTT. It specifies CASSPIRGADTGELFF.

The chain uses TRBV12-5 and TRBJ2-1; 10 bases agree with TRBD2. Germline V gene sequence: CDR1 LGHNT, CDR2 FRNRAP. This CDR3 comprises 16 residues. V lost 0 bases, J lost 8 bases, and 7 bases stayed unmatched. In DNA form, the CDR3 reads TGTGCTAGTGGTTTGGTATTGGGACTAGCGTTTTATGAGCAGTTCTTC. Its translation: CASGLVLGLAFYEQFF. Filled out from reference TRBV12-5 and TRBJ2-1, the complete variable domain reads DARVTQTPRHKVTEMGQEVTMRCQPILGHNTVFWYRQTMMQGLELLAYFRNRAPLDDSGMPKDRFSAEMPDATLATLKIQPSEPRDSAVYFCASGLVLGLAFYEQFFGPGTRLTVL.

CDR3 nucleotides: TGTGCCAGCAGTCGAGTCAGCGAGCAGTTCTTC. It specifies CASSRVSEQFF. The chain employs TRBV12-3 or TRBV12-4 and TRBJ2-1; D is undetermined. V lost 5 bases to trimming and J lost 10 bases, with 9 bases between them. The CDR3 is 11 amino acids.

This clonotype was seen a handful of times. V is TRBV28 and J is TRBJ2-7, with D perhaps TRBD1 (5 bases). The CDR3 loop spans 15 amino acids. The germline V gene encodes CDR1 MDHEN and CDR2 SYDVKM. Deletions cut 6 bases from V and 3 bases from J, with 18 bases between. The CDR3 here is CASRGTGTAVYEQYF. The CDR3 DNA reads TGTGCCAGCAGAGGAACAGGAACGGCGGTCTACGAGCAGTACTTC.

CDR3 in amino acids: CATRQGGKNSPLHF. The DNA of the CDR3 is TGTGCCACCCGACAGGGAGGGAAAAATTCACCCCTCCACTTT. The chain joins TRBV12-3 or TRBV12-4 to TRBJ1-6; 7 bases map to TRBD1. The CDR3 totals 14 residues. Germline trimming cut 10 bases from V and 7 bases from J; bases unmatched to any gene: 10.

The chain combines TRBV5-1 with TRBJ2-1; 14 nucleotides match TRBD2. The CDR3 extends over 15 amino acids. Germline CDR1 is SGHRS and CDR2 is YFSETQ. V shed 4 bases and J 6 bases; nucleotides not matched to a gene: 3. CDR3 sequence: CASSRLAGGPNEQFF. CDR3 sequence (DNA): TGCGCCAGCAGCCGACTAGCGGGGGGGCCCAATGAGCAGTTCTTC. The full variable domain, rest sourced from reference TRBV5-1 and TRBJ2-1, is KAGVTQTPRYLIKTRGQQVTLSCSPISGHRSVSWYQQTPGQGLQFLFEYFSETQRNKGNFPGRFSGRQFSNSRSEMNVSTLELGDSALYLCASSRLAGGPNEQFFGPGTRLTVL.

J is TRBJ1-5 and V is TRBV6-1; D remains unclear. V lost 3 bases to trimming and J lost 0 bases, with 12 bases between them. CDR3 length: 16 amino acids. The germline CDR1 and CDR2 sequences are MNHNS and SASEGT. CDR3 sequence: CASSELVSISNQPQHF. DNA of the CDR3: TGTGCCAGCAGTGAGCTAGTGAGTATTAGCAATCAGCCCCAGCATTTT.

This clonotype was picked up a small number of times. The chain carries TRBV2 and TRBJ2-3; a possible D gene is TRBD2 (6 bases). The CDR3 runs 15 residues. V lost 3 bases and J 1 base, leaving 11 bases between the germline ends. Germline CDR1 and CDR2: SNHLY and FYNNEI. CDR3 region: CASSDPGSGTDTQYF. In nucleotides, the CDR3 is TGTGCCAGCAGTGATCCCGGGAGTGGCACAGATACGCAGTATTTT.

This clonotype was observed a handful of times. The chain uses TRBV7-9 and TRBJ1-3; perhaps TRBD1 as D (6 bases). This CDR3 has 18 amino acids. Per the germline V gene, CDR1 is SEHNR and CDR2 is FQNEAQ (reference sequence). V lost 5 bases to trimming and J lost 0 bases, with 20 bases between them. CDR3: CASSTRQEPFLSGNTIYF. The CDR3 DNA reads as TGTGCCAGCAGCACCCGACAGGAACCTTTCCTCTCTGGAAACACCATATATTTT.

The CDR3 bases are TGTGCCAGCAGTGAACTAGGCTCGGGCGGTGAAAAACTGTTTTTT. Protein product: CASSELGSGGEKLFF. The chain couples TRBV6-1 to TRBJ1-4; D is uncertain. The CDR3 has 15 residues. The ends were cut back, 2 bases at V and 7 bases at J, with 14 bases in the middle. CDR1 is MNHNS, CDR2 SASEGT, per germline.

This clonotype has more than one count but fewer than ten. This chain connects TRBV12-3 or TRBV12-4 to TRBJ2-7; D ambiguous. V gave up 5 bases and J gave up 3 bases, with 14 bases separating them. This CDR3 has 14 amino acids. The CDR3 reads CASSLVHRFYEQYF. DNA for the CDR3: TGTGCCAGCAGTCTAGTGCACCGTTTCTACGAGCAGTACTTC.

This chain uses TRBV20-1 with TRBJ1-5, with 7 nucleotides matching TRBD1. CDR1 DFQATT and CDR2 SNEGSKA come from the germline V gene (reference sequence). Trimming took 7 bases from V and 4 from J; bases not matched to a gene: 7. The CDR3 has 13 residues. This CDR3 is CSVGTEVNQPQHF. The CDR3 DNA is TGCAGTGTGGGGACAGAAGTGAATCAGCCCCAGCATTTT.

CDR3 loop: CASSTAGTGITDTQYF. The CDR3 coding sequence is TGTGCCAGCAGCACCGCCGGGACAGGGATAACAGATACGCAGTATTTT. The chain combines TRBV7-9 with TRBJ2-3; 9 nucleotides line up with TRBD1. This CDR3 has 16 residues. With 5 bases clipped from V and 3 bases from J, the junction kept 9 bases outside the gene matches. CDR1 and CDR2 from the germline V gene are SEHNR and FQNEAQ (reference sequence).

The chain carries TRBV6-1 and TRBJ2-7; D may correspond to TRBD1 or TRBD2 (5 bases each). There are 13 residues in the CDR3. CDR1 is MNHNS, CDR2 SASEGT, per germline. The V gene lost 7 bases and the J gene lost 3 bases, with 13 bases spanning the gap. CDR3 nucleotide sequence: TGTGCCAGCACCCCAGAGGGACGCTACGAGCAGTACTTC. This encodes CASTPEGRYEQYF.

The chain recombines TRBV7-6 with TRBJ1-1; no definite D call. Germline CDR1 reads SGHVS; CDR2 reads FNYEAQ. This CDR3 is built from 14 residues. V was cut by 5 bases and J by 0 bases, with 10 bases left in between. Here the CDR3 DNA reads TGTGCCAGCAGCCGAGGACTGTTGAACACTGAAGCTTTCTTT. It translates to CASSRGLLNTEAFF. Looking up the rest from reference TRBV7-6 and TRBJ1-1 gives the full variable domain: GAGVSQSPRYKVTKRGQDVALRCDPISGHVSLYWYRQALGQGPEFLTYFNYEAQQDKSGLPNDRFSAERPEGSISTLTIQRTEQRDSAMYRCASSRGLLNTEAFFGQGTRLTVV.